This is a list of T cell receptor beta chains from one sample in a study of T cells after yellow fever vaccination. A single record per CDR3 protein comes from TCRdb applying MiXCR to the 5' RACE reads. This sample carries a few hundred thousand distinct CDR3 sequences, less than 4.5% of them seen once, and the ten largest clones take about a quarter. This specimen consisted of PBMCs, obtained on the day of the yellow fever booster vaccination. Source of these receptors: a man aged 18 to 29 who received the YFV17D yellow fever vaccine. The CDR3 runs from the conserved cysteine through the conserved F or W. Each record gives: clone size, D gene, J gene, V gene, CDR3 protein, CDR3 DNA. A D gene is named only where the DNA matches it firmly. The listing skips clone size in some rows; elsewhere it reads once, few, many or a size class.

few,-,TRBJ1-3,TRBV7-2,CASGGGDGNTIYF,TGTGCCAGCGGTGGAGGGGATGGAAACACCATATATTTT
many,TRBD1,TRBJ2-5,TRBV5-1,CASSSGQGPGETQYF,TGCGCCAGCAGCTCCGGACAGGGGCCGGGGGAGACCCAGTACTTC
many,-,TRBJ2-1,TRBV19,CASRGAGEQFF,TGTGCCAGTAGGGGGGCAGGGGAGCAGTTCTTC
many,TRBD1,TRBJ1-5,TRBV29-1,CSVLDRANQPQHF,TGCAGCGTTTTGGACAGGGCCAATCAGCCCCAGCATTTT
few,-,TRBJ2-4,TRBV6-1,CASSDGAKNIQYF,TGTGCCAGCAGTGATGGGGCCAAAAACATTCAGTACTTC
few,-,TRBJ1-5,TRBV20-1,CSANRDPFQPQHF,TGCAGTGCCAACCGGGACCCATTTCAGCCCCAGCATTTT
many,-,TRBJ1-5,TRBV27,CASSLGGTNQPQHF,TGTGCCAGCAGTTTGGGCGGAACAAATCAGCCCCAGCATTTT
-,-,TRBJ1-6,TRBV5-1,CASSFFGNSPLHF,TGCGCCAGCAGCTTTTTCGGTAATTCACCCCTCCACTTT
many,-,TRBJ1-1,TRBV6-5,CASRPGQSNTEAFF,TGTGCCAGCAGACCCGGACAGTCGAACACTGAAGCTTTCTTT
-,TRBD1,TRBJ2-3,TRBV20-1,CSARKGAGTDTQYF,TGCAGTGCTAGGAAGGGGGCCGGCACAGATACGCAGTATTTT
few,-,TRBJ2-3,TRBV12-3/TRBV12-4,CASTLLLAATRGTQYF,TGTGCCAGCACCCTTCTGCTAGCGGCGACCAGGGGTACGCAGTATTTT
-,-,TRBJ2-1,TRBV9,CASSATGRYYNEQFF,TGTGCCAGCAGCGCGACAGGCCGATACTACAATGAGCAGTTCTTC
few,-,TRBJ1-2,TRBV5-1,CASSLPGTGRGYTF,TGCGCCAGCAGCTTGCCGGGGACTGGGAGAGGCTACACCTTC
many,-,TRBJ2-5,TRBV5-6,CASSPGGGTETQYF,TGTGCCAGCAGCCCTGGAGGGGGTACGGAGACCCAGTACTTC
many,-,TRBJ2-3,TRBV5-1,CASSSVTDTQYF,TGCGCCAGCAGTTCGGTGACAGATACGCAGTATTTT
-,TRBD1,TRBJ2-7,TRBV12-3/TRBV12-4,CASRRGQNYEQYF,TGTGCCAGCAGAAGGGGACAGAACTACGAGCAGTACTTC
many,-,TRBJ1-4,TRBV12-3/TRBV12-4,CASSTGGPAATNEKLFF,TGTGCCAGCAGTACCGGGGGGCCCGCAGCAACTAATGAAAAACTGTTTTTT
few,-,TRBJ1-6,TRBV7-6,CASSYDSGPLHF,TGTGCCAGCAGCTACGACAGTGGACCCCTCCACTTT
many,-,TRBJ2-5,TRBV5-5,CASSPNMGETQYF,TGTGCCAGCAGCCCCAATATGGGGGAGACCCAGTACTTC
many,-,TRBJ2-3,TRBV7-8,CASSGGMGATTVRAQYF,TGTGCCAGCAGCGGAGGAATGGGTGCCACCACTGTTCGAGCGCAGTATTTT
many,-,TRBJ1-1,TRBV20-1,CSARDYRWRNTEAFF,TGCAGTGCTAGAGATTACAGGTGGAGGAACACTGAAGCTTTCTTT
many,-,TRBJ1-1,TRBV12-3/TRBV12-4,CASSYTGTAEAFF,TGTGCCAGCAGTTACACAGGGACGGCTGAAGCTTTCTTT
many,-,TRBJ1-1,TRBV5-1,CASSARARGPGTEAFF,TGCGCCAGCAGCGCACGGGCTCGGGGTCCGGGGACTGAAGCTTTCTTT
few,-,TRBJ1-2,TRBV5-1,CASSTDRDTYGYTF,TGCGCCAGCAGCACAGACCGGGACACCTATGGCTACACCTTC
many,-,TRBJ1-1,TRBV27,CASSLRENTEAFF,TGTGCCAGCAGTTTAAGGGAGAACACTGAAGCTTTCTTT
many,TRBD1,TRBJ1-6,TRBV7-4,CASSVKTGDNSPLHF,TGTGCCAGCAGCGTAAAGACAGGGGATAATTCACCCCTCCACTTT
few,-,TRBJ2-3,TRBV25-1,CASSPLLEGTDTQYF,TGTGCCAGCAGTCCCCTATTGGAAGGAACAGATACGCAGTATTTT
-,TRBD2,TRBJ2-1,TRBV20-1,CSARTGTSGYNEQFF,TGCAGTGCCCGAACCGGGACTAGCGGATACAATGAGCAGTTCTTC
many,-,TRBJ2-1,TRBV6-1,CASSVEKGNEQFF,TGTGCCAGCAGTGTTGAAAAGGGCAATGAGCAGTTCTTC
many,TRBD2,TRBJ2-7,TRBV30,CAWSRGLAAAYEQYF,TGTGCCTGGAGTCGCGGACTAGCGGCGGCCTACGAGCAGTACTTC
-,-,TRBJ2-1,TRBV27,CASRSRLDRLNEQFF,TGTGCCAGCAGAAGTCGCCTCGACAGGTTAAATGAGCAGTTCTTC
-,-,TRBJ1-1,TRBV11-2,CASSLKAGAILTEAFF,TGTGCCAGCAGCTTAAAGGCAGGGGCGATCCTCACTGAAGCTTTCTTT
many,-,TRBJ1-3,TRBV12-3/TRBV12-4,CASSLGARQLASGNTIYF,TGTGCCAGCAGTTTAGGGGCTCGACAGCTTGCCTCTGGAAACACCATATATTTT
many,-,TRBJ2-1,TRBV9,CASSVQDSSYNEQFF,TGTGCCAGCAGCGTACAGGATTCATCCTACAATGAGCAGTTCTTC
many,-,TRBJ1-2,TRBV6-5,CASSYVGRDYGYTF,TGTGCCAGCAGTTACGTTGGCAGGGACTATGGCTACACCTTC
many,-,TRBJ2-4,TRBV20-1,CSASGGGEGDIQYF,TGCAGTGCTAGCGGGGGTGGTGAGGGTGACATTCAGTACTTC
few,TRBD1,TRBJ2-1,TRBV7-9,CASSLGDRVRDEQFF,TGTGCCAGCAGCTTAGGTGACAGGGTTCGCGATGAGCAGTTCTTC
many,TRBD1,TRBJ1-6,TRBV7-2,CASSGGGQGRSPLHF,TGTGCCAGCAGCGGGGGCGGACAGGGCAGATCACCCCTCCACTTT
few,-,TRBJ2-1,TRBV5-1,CASRSGYNEQFF,TGCGCCAGCAGGTCAGGGTACAATGAGCAGTTCTTC
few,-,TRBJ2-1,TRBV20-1,CSAPRRDYEQFF,TGCAGTGCCCCTCGGAGAGACTATGAGCAGTTCTTC
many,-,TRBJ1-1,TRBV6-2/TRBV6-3,CASSSFGLNTEAFF,TGTGCCAGCAGTTCTTTTGGGTTGAACACTGAAGCTTTCTTT
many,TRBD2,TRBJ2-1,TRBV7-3,CASSPRLAGDNEQFF,TGTGCCAGCAGCCCTCGACTAGCGGGCGACAATGAGCAGTTCTTC
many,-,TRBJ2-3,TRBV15,CATSRDSRGGTDTQYF,TGTGCCACCAGCAGAGATTCGCGAGGGGGCACAGATACGCAGTATTTT
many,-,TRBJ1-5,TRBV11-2,CASSLDLSPNQPQHF,TGTGCCAGCAGCTTAGATTTATCCCCCAATCAGCCCCAGCATTTT
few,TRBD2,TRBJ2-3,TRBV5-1,CASKTSGGITDTQYF,TGCGCCAGCAAGACTAGCGGGGGGATCACAGATACGCAGTATTTT
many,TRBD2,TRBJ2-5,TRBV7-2,CASSFSGGGQETQYF,TGTGCCAGCAGCTTCTCAGGCGGGGGACAAGAGACCCAGTACTTC
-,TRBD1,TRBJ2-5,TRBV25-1,CASSREGTDARETQYF,TGTGCCAGCAGCCGCGAGGGGACAGACGCTCGAGAGACCCAGTACTTC
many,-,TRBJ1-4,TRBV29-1,CSVEERAGNEKLFF,TGCAGCGTTGAAGAACGGGCAGGGAATGAAAAACTGTTTTTT
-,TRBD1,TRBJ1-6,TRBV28,CASSTGDRWNSPLHF,TGTGCCAGCAGCACGGGGGACAGGTGGAATTCACCCCTCCACTTT
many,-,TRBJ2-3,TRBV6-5,CASSYRLGMYTQYF,TGTGCCAGCAGTTACCGGTTAGGCATGTATACGCAGTATTTT
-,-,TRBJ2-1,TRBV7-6,CASSFGLATYNEQFF,TGTGCCAGCAGCTTCGGGCTGGCCACCTACAATGAGCAGTTCTTC
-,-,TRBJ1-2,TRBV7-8,CASSQRGTAWGTNYGYTF,TGTGCCAGCAGCCAAAGGGGGACCGCTTGGGGAACTAACTATGGCTACACCTTC